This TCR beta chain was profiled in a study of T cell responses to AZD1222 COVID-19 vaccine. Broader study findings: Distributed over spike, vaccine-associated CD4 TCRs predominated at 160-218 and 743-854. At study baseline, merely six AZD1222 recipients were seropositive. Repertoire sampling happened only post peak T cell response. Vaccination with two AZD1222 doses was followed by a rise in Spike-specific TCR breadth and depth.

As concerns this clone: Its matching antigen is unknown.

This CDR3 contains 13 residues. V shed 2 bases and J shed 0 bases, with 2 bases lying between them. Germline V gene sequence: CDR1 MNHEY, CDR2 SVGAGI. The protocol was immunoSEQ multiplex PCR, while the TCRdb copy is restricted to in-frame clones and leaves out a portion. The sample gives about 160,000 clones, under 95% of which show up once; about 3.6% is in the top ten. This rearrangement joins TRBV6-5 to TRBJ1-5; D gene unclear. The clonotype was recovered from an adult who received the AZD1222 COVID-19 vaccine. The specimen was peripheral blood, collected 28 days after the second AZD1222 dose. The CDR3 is CASSYSSNQPQHF. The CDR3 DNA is TGTGCCAGCAGTTACAGTAGCAATCAGCCCCAGCATTTT.